Listed here are 32 T cell receptor beta chains from one sample, sequenced in a study of T cell responses to AZD1222 COVID-19 vaccine. The table came from immunoSEQ multiplex PCR; TCRdb's copy has only in-frame clones and leaves some out. The sample has some 170,000 clones, 85% to 90% seen once. Sequenced here: peripheral blood, sampled on day 0 of AZD1222 vaccination. The receptor source for this set is an adult in good health.

The V gene is TRBV7-3, the J gene TRBJ2-1; 11 nucleotides align to TRBD2. CDR3 length: 15 amino acids. Germline-derived CDR1 and CDR2 are SGHTA and FQGTGA. The J segment lost 5 bases and the V segment lost 5 bases, leaving 5 bases of the junction unmatched. This chain's CDR3 is CASSPGTSGHNEQFF. Here the CDR3 DNA reads TGTGCCAGCAGCCCCGGGACTAGCGGCCACAATGAGCAGTTCTTC.

The V and J genes are TRBV28 and TRBJ1-6, with TRBD1 matching over 9 bases. The CDR3 runs 16 residues. Looked up from germline, CDR1 is MDHEN and CDR2 is SYDVKM. Trimming removed 5 bases from V and 7 bases from J; junction bases left unmatched: 9. The CDR3 here is CASSTPGQGYNSPLHF. The CDR3 region has the DNA TGTGCCAGCAGTACCCCGGGACAGGGTTACAATTCACCCCTCCACTTT.

The gene calls are TRBV6-5 and TRBJ1-6, with D maybe TRBD1 (5 bases). Trimming took 8 bases from V and 5 from J, leaving 16 bases between them. Germline V gene data show CDR1 as MNHEY and CDR2 as SVGAGI. This CDR3 spans 15 amino acids. The CDR3 DNA follows: TGTGCCAGCCTAGAGGTGGGGGGTCATAATTCACCCCTCCACTTT. It is translated as CASLEVGGHNSPLHF.

The V call is TRBV11-2, the J call TRBJ1-1; maybe TRBD1 (5 bases). CDR3 length: 15 amino acids. The germline V gene has CDR1 SGHAT and CDR2 FQNNGV. The V and J ends lost 3 bases and 4 bases respectively, with 15 bases between them. The DNA for the CDR3 is TGTGCCAGCAGCTTGAGGCAGGGAGCGACCACTGAAGCTTTCTTT. Its protein is CASSLRQGATTEAFF.

This rearrangement joins TRBV12-3 or TRBV12-4 to TRBJ2-1; TRBD2 aligns across 11 bases. The junction had 0 bases not matched to a gene; V was cut back by 1 base and J by 10 bases. The length of the CDR3 is 13 residues. CDR3 nucleotide sequence: TGTGCCAGCAGTTTAGGGACTAGCGGGGAGCAGTTCTTC. It specifies CASSLGTSGEQFF.

The CDR3 DNA sequence: TGTGCCAGCAGTCCCGGACTAGCGCAAGATACGCAGTATTTT. Its translation: CASSPGLAQDTQYF. V gene TRBV28 combines with J gene TRBJ2-3; TRBD2 matches at 9 bases. CDR3 length equals 14 residues. Germline CDR1 is MDHEN and CDR2 is SYDVKM. V trimming: 5 bases; J trimming: 5 bases; junction bases outside the gene matches: 5.

The V call is TRBV7-9, the J call TRBJ1-2; D ambiguous. The V end lost 7 bases, the J end lost 0 bases, and 12 bases lay between the germline ends. This CDR3 has 14 amino acids. CDR1 and CDR2 from the germline V gene are SEHNR and FQNEAQ (reference sequence). CDR3 amino acids: CASTLGNSNYGYTF. CDR3 DNA sequence: TGTGCCAGCACCCTGGGCAATTCTAACTATGGCTACACCTTC.

The chain combines TRBV9 with TRBJ1-4; D gene unclear. The CDR3 is made up of 15 amino acids. Trimming removed 1 base from V and 8 bases from J, with 15 bases in between. Per germline, CDR1 SGDLS and CDR2 YYNGEE. CDR3 DNA sequence: TGTGCCAGCAGCGTATCCCCCAGCAATCCGGAAAAACTGTTTTTT. Protein: CASSVSPSNPEKLFF. The variable domain in full, with the rest retrieved from reference TRBV9 and TRBJ1-4, is DSGVTQTPKHLITATGQRVTLRCSPRSGDLSVYWYQQSLDQGLQFLIQYYNGEERAKGNILERFSAQQFPDLHSELNLSSLELGDSALYFCASSVSPSNPEKLFFGSGTQLSVL.

In its sample, this clone was seen once. The chain couples TRBV28 to TRBJ1-5, with D maybe TRBD1 (6 bases). The CDR3 sequence is 14 residues long. The germline CDR1 and CDR2 sequences are MDHEN and SYDVKM. V lost 2 bases and J lost 4, with 9 bases in between. This chain's CDR3 is CASSLVGGNQPQHF. The CDR3, as DNA: TGTGCCAGCAGTTTAGTAGGGGGTAATCAGCCCCAGCATTTT.

The V gene is TRBV19, the J gene TRBJ1-5; TRBD1 aligns across 8 bases. The ends lost 5 bases at V and 5 bases at J; junction bases unmatched: 2. The CDR3 consists of 13 residues. Germline V gene lookup returns CDR1 LNHDA and CDR2 SQIVND (reference sequence). The CDR3 loop is CASSLTGDQPQHF. CDR3 nucleotides: TGTGCCAGTAGTTTGACAGGGGATCAGCCCCAGCATTTT.

J is TRBJ2-7 and V is TRBV24-1; TRBD1 matches at 9 bases. This CDR3 comprises 15 residues. Trimming cost V 3 bases and J 3 bases; bases outside gene matches: 5. Germline V gives CDR1 KGHDR, CDR2 SFDVKD. CDR3 protein: CATSDPGQGIYEQYF. DNA for the CDR3: TGTGCCACCAGTGATCCCGGACAGGGGATCTACGAGCAGTACTTC.

This chain links TRBV6-2 or TRBV6-3 with TRBJ2-1; the D gene is possibly TRBD2 (5 bases). Trimming left V 6 bases short and J 7 bases short, with 19 bases between. This CDR3 region has 15 residues. The germline V gene encodes CDR1 MNHEY and CDR2 SVGEGT. The CDR3 DNA reads as TGTGCCAGCAGCTCCCTAGCTGCGGGTGTGAATGAGCAGTTCTTC. Protein sequence: CASSSLAAGVNEQFF.

V and J are TRBV28 and TRBJ1-5; no reliable D call. Germline V gene lookup returns CDR1 MDHEN and CDR2 SYDVKM. V was cut by 10 bases and J by 2 bases, with 24 bases left in between. The CDR3 covers 17 residues. CDR3: CATNIVGPISGNQPQHF. DNA of the CDR3: TGTGCCACCAACATCGTAGGCCCGATCAGCGGCAATCAGCCCCAGCATTTT.

This sequence joins TRBV29-1 and TRBJ2-3; 10 nucleotides match TRBD2. This CDR3 comprises 12 residues. J was trimmed by 5 bases and V by 7 bases; bases with no gene match: 3. CDR1 SQVTM and CDR2 ANQGSEA come from the germline V gene. The CDR3 bases are TGCAGCGGGGGACTAGCGAGAGATACGCAGTATTTT. Residues: CSGGLARDTQYF.

The table lists this clone with a count of one. The chain is built from TRBV19 and TRBJ1-5; TRBD1 agrees at 10 bases. The CDR3 spans 18 residues. Trimming cost V 5 bases and J 0 bases; bases outside gene matches: 10. From germline, CDR1 is LNHDA and CDR2 SQIVND (reference sequence). The CDR3 region is CASSPDRGRGYSNQPQHF. Written as DNA, the CDR3 is TGTGCCAGTAGTCCTGACAGGGGGCGAGGCTATAGCAATCAGCCCCAGCATTTT.

The chain uses TRBV28 and TRBJ1-1; 7 bases agree with TRBD1. CDR1 is MDHEN and CDR2 is SYDVKM in the germline V gene. Trimming at V came to 11 bases and at J to 4 bases, leaving 10 bases not matched to a gene. The CDR3 is 13 amino acids. Written as DNA, the CDR3 is TGTGCCGCGTTGGGACAGTGGGGCACTGAAGCTTTCTTT. The encoded protein is CAALGQWGTEAFF.

The V and J genes are TRBV28 and TRBJ1-1; possible D gene TRBD1, 5 bases. CDR1 and CDR2 (germline): MDHEN, SYDVKM. This CDR3 contains 15 residues. V was shortened by 3 bases and J by 0 bases, with 11 bases between the two germline ends. The CDR3 spells CASSFPGNVNTEAFF. CDR3 in DNA: TGTGCCAGCAGTTTCCCAGGGAATGTGAACACTGAAGCTTTCTTT.

The rearrangement joins TRBV29-1 to TRBJ2-7; weak D call: TRBD2 (6 bases). Germline CDR1 SQVTM, CDR2 ANQGSEA. This CDR3 contains 11 residues. V was clipped by 6 bases and J by 5 bases, with 11 bases between them. CDR3 sequence reads: CSVSRGNEQYF. The CDR3 DNA is TGCAGCGTCTCACGCGGGAACGAGCAGTACTTC.

This chain joins TRBV2 and TRBJ1-6, with D uncertain. V shed 0 bases and J shed 6 bases, with 6 bases lying between them. The CDR3 has 14 amino acids. Germline CDR1 reads SNHLY; CDR2 reads FYNNEI. The CDR3 is CASSEARINSPLHF. In nucleotides, the CDR3 is TGTGCCAGCAGTGAAGCTCGGATTAATTCACCCCTCCACTTT.

The chain uses TRBV11-1 and TRBJ2-1, with 7 nucleotides matching TRBD2. J gave up 7 bases and V 3 bases, and 12 bases lay outside the gene matches. In germline, CDR1 is SGHAT, CDR2 FQDESV (reference sequence). This CDR3 has 16 residues. The CDR3 reads CASSFEVGGTGNEQFF. DNA of the CDR3: TGTGCCAGCAGCTTCGAGGTGGGAGGGACGGGTAATGAGCAGTTCTTC.

This chain links TRBV11-2 with TRBJ2-7; no definite D call. The germline gives CDR1 SGHAT, CDR2 FQNNGV. The CDR3 consists of 14 residues. V lost 1 base and J 6 bases, leaving 13 bases between the germline ends. The DNA for the CDR3 is TGTGCCAGCAGCTTAGTGGTTAGCCCCTCCGAGCAGTACTTC. The encoded protein is CASSLVVSPSEQYF.

The CDR3 protein is CASSFRGTSGSTQETQYF. The CDR3 DNA reads TGTGCCAGCAGCTTCCGAGGGACTAGCGGGAGTACACAAGAGACCCAGTACTTC. This chain links TRBV5-6 with TRBJ2-5; 14 bases line up with TRBD2. CDR3 length equals 18 residues. Germline CDR1 and CDR2: SGHDT and YYEEEE. V was clipped by 2 bases and J by 2 bases; unmatched bases: 8.

The table lists this clone with a few counts. The chain uses TRBV12-3 or TRBV12-4 and TRBJ2-7; 9 bases line up with TRBD1. The CDR3 runs 13 residues. Trimming cost V 10 bases and J 7 bases; bases outside gene matches: 11. This chain's CDR3 is CATRQGVYNEQYF. CDR3 bases: TGTGCCACCAGACAGGGGGTTTATAATGAGCAGTACTTC.

V gene TRBV18 combines with J gene TRBJ2-7; 11 nucleotides line up with TRBD1. The CDR3 runs to 15 residues. CDR1 KGHSH and CDR2 LQKENI come from the germline V gene. Trimming removed 5 bases from V and 6 bases from J; junction bases left unmatched: 9. The CDR3 nucleotides are TGTGCCAGCTCATCAGCGGACAGGGGGCGTCGCGAGCAGTACTTC. It codes for CASSSADRGRREQYF. The full variable domain, rest sourced from reference TRBV18 and TRBJ2-7, is NAGVMQNPRHLVRRRGQEARLRCSPMKGHSHVYWYRQLPEEGLKFMVYLQKENIIDESGMPKERFSAEFPKEGPSILRIQQVVRGDSAAYFCASSSADRGRREQYFGPGTRLTVT.

In DNA, the CDR3 is TGTGCCACCAAAGAGGGACAGGGGGCTGACGCTGAAGCTTTCTTT. Translation: CATKEGQGADAEAFF. The chain joins TRBV19 to TRBJ1-1, with 12 bases fitting TRBD1. The V gene end was trimmed by 10 bases and the J gene end by 6 bases; junction bases not matched to a gene: 12. The CDR3 consists of 15 residues. Germline CDR1 LNHDA, CDR2 SQIVND (reference sequence).

The chain couples TRBV6-2 or TRBV6-3 to TRBJ2-1, with TRBD2 identical over 14 bases. The CDR3 spans 17 residues. Germline-derived CDR1 and CDR2 are MNHEY and SVGEGT. V lost 4 bases to trimming and J lost 4 bases; unmatched junction nucleotides: 6. This CDR3 is CASSSLGLAGVYNEQFF. Written as DNA, the CDR3 is TGTGCCAGCAGTTCCCTGGGACTAGCGGGAGTTTACAATGAGCAGTTCTTC.

The rearrangement links TRBV5-1 to TRBJ1-2; 8 nucleotides match TRBD1. The CDR3 has 14 amino acids. After removal of 3 bases from V and 8 bases from J, the junction contained 9 bases not matched to a gene. Per germline, CDR1 SGHRS and CDR2 YFSETQ. CDR3: CASSSLDRGDGYTF. The CDR3 DNA sequence: TGCGCCAGCAGCTCACTCGACAGGGGAGACGGCTACACCTTC.

The V and J genes are TRBV19 and TRBJ2-7; TRBD2 matches at 10 bases. The V gene's germline CDR1 is LNHDA and CDR2 SQIVND (reference sequence). This CDR3 has 13 amino acids. With V trimmed by 3 bases and J by 4 bases, 0 bases remained unmatched. In DNA form, the CDR3 reads TGTGCCAGTAGTATGGGACTAGCGTACGAGCAGTACGTC. Encoded protein: CASSMGLAYEQYV.

The rearrangement joins TRBV11-2 to TRBJ2-1; D call uncertain. The CDR3 runs 11 residues. Germline lookup yields CDR1 SGHAT and CDR2 FQNNGV. Trimming stripped 4 bases from V and 10 bases from J, with 8 bases between. DNA of the CDR3: TGTGCCAGCAGCTCAATCGGGGAGCAGTTCTTC. Its translation is CASSSIGEQFF.

The CDR3 reads CASSENHRLNSGNTIYF. As DNA, the CDR3 is TGCGCCAGCAGTGAGAACCACAGGCTGAACTCTGGAAACACCATATATTTT. The J gene is TRBJ1-3, the V gene TRBV10-2; a weak D match, TRBD1 (5 bases). The CDR3 has 17 residues. Germline V lookup: CDR1 WSHSY, CDR2 SAAADI. The germline V and J ends were trimmed by 2 bases and 0 bases, with 14 bases remaining between them.

The rearrangement links TRBV24-1 to TRBJ2-2, with D perhaps TRBD1 or TRBD2 (6 bases each). The CDR3 spans 18 residues. The germline V and J ends were trimmed by 1 base and 0 bases, with 14 bases remaining between them. CDR1 is KGHDR, CDR2 SFDVKD, per germline. The CDR3 sequence is CATSDFSAGTTNTGELFF. In DNA form, the CDR3 reads TGTGCCACCAGTGATTTTTCCGCGGGGACAACGAACACCGGGGAGCTGTTTTTT.

The chain combines TRBV7-6 with TRBJ1-1; 7 bases align to TRBD1. The CDR3 is 12 amino acids. Germline CDR1 and CDR2: SGHVS and FNYEAQ. J lost 7 bases, V lost 5 bases, and 4 bases had no gene match. The CDR3 coding sequence is TGTGCCAGCAGCCCGCGACAGGGTGAAGCTTTCTTT. Its translation is CASSPRQGEAFF.